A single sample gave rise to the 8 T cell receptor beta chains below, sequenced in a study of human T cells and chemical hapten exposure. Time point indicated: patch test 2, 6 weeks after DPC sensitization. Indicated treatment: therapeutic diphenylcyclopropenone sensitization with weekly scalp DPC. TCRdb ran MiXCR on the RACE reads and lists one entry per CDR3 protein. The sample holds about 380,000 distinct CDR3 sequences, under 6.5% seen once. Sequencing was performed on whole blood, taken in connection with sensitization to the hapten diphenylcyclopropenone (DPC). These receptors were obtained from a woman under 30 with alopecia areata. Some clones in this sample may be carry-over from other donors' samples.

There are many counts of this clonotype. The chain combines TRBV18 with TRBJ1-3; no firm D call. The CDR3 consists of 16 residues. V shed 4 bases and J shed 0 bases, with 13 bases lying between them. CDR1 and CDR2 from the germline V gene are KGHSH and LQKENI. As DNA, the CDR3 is TGTGCCAGCTCACGGTTGGACCCAAGCTCTGGAAACACCATATATTTT. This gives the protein CASSRLDPSSGNTIYF. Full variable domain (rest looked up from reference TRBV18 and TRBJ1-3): NAGVMQNPRHLVRRRGQEARLRCSPMKGHSHVYWYRQLPEEGLKFMVYLQKENIIDESGMPKERFSAEFPKEGPSILRIQQVVRGDSAAYFCASSRLDPSSGNTIYFGEGSWLTVV.

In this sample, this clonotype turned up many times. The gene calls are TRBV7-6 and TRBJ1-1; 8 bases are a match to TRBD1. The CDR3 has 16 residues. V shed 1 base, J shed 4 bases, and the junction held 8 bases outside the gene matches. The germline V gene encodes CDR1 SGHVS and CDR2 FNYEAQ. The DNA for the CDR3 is TGTGCCAGCAGCTTAGTGGAGGCACAGGGGGGCACTGAAGCTTTCTTT. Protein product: CASSLVEAQGGTEAFF.

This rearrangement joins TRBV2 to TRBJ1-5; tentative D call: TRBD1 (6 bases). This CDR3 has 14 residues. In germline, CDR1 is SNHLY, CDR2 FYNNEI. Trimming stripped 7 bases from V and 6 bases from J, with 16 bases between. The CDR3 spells CASTTRGGSQPQHF. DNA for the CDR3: TGTGCCAGCACTACCCGAGGGGGAAGTCAGCCCCAGCATTTT.

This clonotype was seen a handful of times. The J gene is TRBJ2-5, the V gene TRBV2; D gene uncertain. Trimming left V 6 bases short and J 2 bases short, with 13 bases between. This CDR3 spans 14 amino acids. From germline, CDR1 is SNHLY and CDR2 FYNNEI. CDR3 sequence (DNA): TGTGCCAGCAGCCTCCCTGAGGATCAAGAGACCCAGTACTTC. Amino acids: CASSLPEDQETQYF.

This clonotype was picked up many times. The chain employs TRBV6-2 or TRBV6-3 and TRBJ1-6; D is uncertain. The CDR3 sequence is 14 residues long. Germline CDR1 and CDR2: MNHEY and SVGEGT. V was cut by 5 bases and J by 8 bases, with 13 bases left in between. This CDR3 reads CASSRGQQDSPLHF. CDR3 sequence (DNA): TGTGCCAGCAGTCGCGGGCAGCAGGATTCACCCCTCCACTTT.

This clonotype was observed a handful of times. The CDR3 sequence: CSVSLAEAFF. The CDR3 nucleotides are TGCAGCGTTTCTCTCGCTGAAGCTTTCTTT. V gene TRBV29-1 combines with J gene TRBJ1-1; D is unclear. Germline V lookup: CDR1 SQVTM, CDR2 ANQGSEA. The CDR3 is made up of 10 amino acids. Trimming cost V 5 bases and J 6 bases, with 7 bases left between them.

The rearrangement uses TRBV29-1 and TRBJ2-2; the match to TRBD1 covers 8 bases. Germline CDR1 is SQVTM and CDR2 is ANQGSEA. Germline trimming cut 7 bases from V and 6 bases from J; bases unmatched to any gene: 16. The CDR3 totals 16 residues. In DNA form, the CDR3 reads TGCAGCGCCGGTGACCCAGGACAGGGTCGGGCCGGGGAGCTGTTTTTT. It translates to CSAGDPGQGRAGELFF.

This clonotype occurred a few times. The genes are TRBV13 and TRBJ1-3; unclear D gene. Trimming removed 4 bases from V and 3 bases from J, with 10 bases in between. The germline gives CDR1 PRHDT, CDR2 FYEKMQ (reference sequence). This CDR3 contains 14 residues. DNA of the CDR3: TGTGCCAGCAGCTCCGGTTGGGGTGGAAACACCATATATTTT. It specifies CASSSGWGGNTIYF.